This T cell receptor beta chain was recovered during a study of CD8 T cells in ankylosing spondylitis. Study results and limitations: There were earlier reports of some motif variants in reactive arthritis synovial fluid and blood. Disease-linked clones proved CD8+ and comparatively uncommon in peripheral blood.

Quantitative 5'-RACE with molecular barcodes produced the TCR beta libraries. TCRdb re-derived calls from the 5' RACE reads in MiXCR, one entry per CDR3 protein. The table lists more than 150,000 distinct CDR3 sequences, 10% to 15% of them singletons. J gave up 1 base and V 6 bases, and 10 bases lay outside the gene matches. CDR3 size: 16 residues. Germline CDR1 and CDR2: LGHDT and YNNKEL (reference sequence). Remarks on this clonotype: The antigen remains unidentified.

The sequence came from a male donor with ankylosing spondylitis or in good health (not recorded which). The chain carries TRBV3-1 and TRBJ2-3, with 7 bases identical to TRBD2. Sequenced material: blood, either unsorted or a sorted T cell fraction (not recorded which). DNA of the CDR3: TGTGCCAGCAGTCCGAAGCGGGATAGGGGCACAGATACGCAGTATTTT. Encoded protein: CASSPKRDRGTDTQYF.